Listed here are 30 T cell receptor beta chains from one sample, sequenced in a study of PD-L1 blockade in urothelial cancer. Time point in this sample: pretreatment peripheral blood. Profiling relied on immunoSEQ multiplex PCR, and the TCRdb table lists in-frame clones only, not all of them. The table records around 57,000 clones, roughly 77% of them present only once. The material sequenced was PBMCs, taken around atezolizumab (anti-PD-L1) treatment. The receptors were gathered from a man aged 65 to 79 with urothelial cancer.

The V gene is TRBV5-1, the J gene TRBJ2-2, with D maybe TRBD1 (6 bases). This CDR3 is 15 amino acids long. V was clipped by 1 base and J by 2 bases, with 9 bases between them. Germline V gene sequence: CDR1 SGHRS, CDR2 YFSETQ. The CDR3 here is CASSLNRENTGELFF. The CDR3 bases are TGCGCCAGCAGCTTGAACAGGGAAAACACCGGGGAGCTGTTTTTT. Variable domain in full (rest from reference TRBV5-1 and TRBJ2-2): KAGVTQTPRYLIKTRGQQVTLSCSPISGHRSVSWYQQTPGQGLQFLFEYFSETQRNKGNFPGRFSGRQFSNSRSEMNVSTLELGDSALYLCASSLNRENTGELFFGEGSRLTVL.

The chain is built from TRBV19 and TRBJ2-1; D gene uncertain. The CDR3 has 16 amino acids. With 10 bases removed from V and 0 bases from J, the gap between germline ends came to 19 bases. Germline values: CDR1 LNHDA, CDR2 SQIVND (reference sequence). The CDR3 loop is CAITFFVPSSYNEQFF. Written as DNA, the CDR3 is TGTGCCATAACCTTCTTTGTGCCCAGCTCCTACAATGAGCAGTTCTTC.

This clone was detected once. The rearrangement uses TRBV19 and TRBJ2-2; D is ambiguous. Trimming pared 3 bases from V and 5 bases from J, leaving 16 bases between. The CDR3 loop spans 16 amino acids. CDR1 is LNHDA, CDR2 SQIVND, per germline (reference sequence). The CDR3 sequence: CASSMIRQPRTGELFF. In nucleotides, the CDR3 is TGTGCCAGTAGTATGATCAGGCAACCGCGAACCGGGGAGCTGTTTTTT.

The chain recombines TRBV4-3 with TRBJ2-1, with D unclear. Germline CDR1 and CDR2: LGHNA and YSLEER. The ends were cut back, 3 bases at V and 9 bases at J, with 9 bases in the middle. This CDR3 contains 12 residues. As DNA, the CDR3 is TGCGCCAGCAGCCACTTCACCGGTGAGCAGTTCTTC. Translated, it gives CASSHFTGEQFF.

This clone was recorded once. The chain is built from TRBV6-1 and TRBJ1-5; 8 bases map to TRBD1. This CDR3 contains 16 residues. Germline lookup yields CDR1 MNHNS and CDR2 SASEGT. The V gene end was trimmed by 4 bases and the J gene end by 6 bases; junction bases not matched to a gene: 11. CDR3 bases: TGTGCCAGCAGTGGGCGGACAGGGTGGGGTTCTCAGCCCCAGCATTTT. It encodes CASSGRTGWGSQPQHF.

The chain joins TRBV11-3 to TRBJ1-1; 8 nucleotides agree with TRBD1. The trim removed 1 base at V and 6 bases at J, leaving 10 bases unmatched. CDR1 is SGHNT, CDR2 YENEEA, per germline. This CDR3 has 16 residues. Written as DNA, the CDR3 is TGTGCCAGCAGCTTAGCAGGGGGCGAATATGGCGCTGAAGCTTTCTTT. Its translation: CASSLAGGEYGAEAFF.

The chain joins TRBV28 to TRBJ2-7, with 9 nucleotides matching TRBD2. Germline CDR1 is MDHEN and CDR2 is SYDVKM. The CDR3 is 15 amino acids. With V trimmed by 5 bases and J by 2 bases, 7 bases remained unmatched. The CDR3 sequence is CASSTPASGTYEQYF. The CDR3 coding sequence is TGTGCCAGCAGTACCCCCGCTAGCGGGACCTACGAGCAGTACTTC. Full variable domain (rest looked up from reference TRBV28 and TRBJ2-7): DVKVTQSSRYLVKRTGEKVFLECVQDMDHENMFWYRQDPGLGLRLIYFSYDVKMKEKGDIPEGYSVSREKKERFSLILESASTNQTSMYLCASSTPASGTYEQYFGPGTRLTVT.

The CDR3 DNA reads TGTGCCATCAGTGAGATAGCCAGCGGTCTGGCAGAGCAGTTCTTC. It yields the protein CAISEIASGLAEQFF. The V gene is TRBV10-3, the J gene TRBJ2-1; TRBD2 might be the D (5 bases). Trimming removed 2 bases from V and 10 bases from J, with 18 bases in between. The germline V gene encodes CDR1 ENHRY and CDR2 SYGVKD. The CDR3 has 15 amino acids.

CDR3 residues: CASHIHRNTEAFF. CDR3 sequence (DNA): TGTGCCAGCCATATTCACAGGAACACTGAAGCTTTCTTT. The J gene is TRBJ1-1, the V gene TRBV6-5; D call uncertain. V lost 8 bases and J 1 base, leaving 11 bases between the germline ends. Germline CDR1 is MNHEY and CDR2 is SVGAGI. The CDR3 contains 13 residues.

The chain carries TRBV30 and TRBJ2-7, with 9 bases matching TRBD1. This CDR3 is built from 15 residues. Germline V lookup: CDR1 GTSNPN, CDR2 SVGIG (reference sequence). Trimming at V came to 4 bases and at J to 4 bases, leaving 11 bases not matched to a gene. The CDR3 nucleotides are TGTGCCTGGACTACTCGGGACAGGGCTGGGTACGAGCAGTACTTC. This codes for CAWTTRDRAGYEQYF.

In its sample, this clone was seen once. This chain connects TRBV18 to TRBJ1-1, with D uncertain. The CDR3 extends over 14 amino acids. V dropped 3 bases and J dropped 1 base, with 9 bases sitting between them. Germline lookup yields CDR1 KGHSH and CDR2 LQKENI. CDR3 DNA: TGTGCCAGCTCACCGAGACATACGAACACTGAAGCTTTCTTT. Translating gives CASSPRHTNTEAFF.

The chain is built from TRBV27 and TRBJ1-2, with D possibly being TRBD1 (5 bases). The CDR3 runs 15 residues. Germline V gene data show CDR1 as MNHEY and CDR2 as SMNVEV (reference sequence). Trimming cost V 2 bases and J 3 bases, with 13 bases left between them. CDR3 in DNA: TGTGCCAGCAGTTTAGGAGCGGGGGGGGACTATGGCTACACCTTC. Translating gives CASSLGAGGDYGYTF.

J is TRBJ2-1 and V is TRBV6-5; D perhaps matches TRBD2 (6 bases). Deletions cut 6 bases from V and 7 bases from J, with 16 bases between. The CDR3 is 14 residues long. Per the germline V gene, CDR1 is MNHEY and CDR2 is SVGAGI. Here the CDR3 reads CASSDSGSLNEQFF. CDR3 DNA: TGTGCCAGCAGCGACAGCGGGTCATTGAATGAGCAGTTCTTC.

In this sample, this clone turned up a few times. The V gene is TRBV7-2, the J gene TRBJ2-4, with 8 bases lining up with TRBD1. The length of the CDR3 is 16 residues. V lost 3 bases and J lost 1; bases outside the gene matches: 5. The germline V gene has CDR1 SGHTA and CDR2 FQGNSA. CDR3 coding DNA: TGTGCCAGCAGCTTCAGGGGGCAAGTGGCCAAAAACATTCAGTACTTC. It codes for CASSFRGQVAKNIQYF.

The gene calls are TRBV5-4 and TRBJ2-5; 10 bases agree with TRBD2. The CDR3 is 16 residues long. Losses at the gene ends were 4 bases for V and 2 bases for J; bases not matched to a gene: 8. The germline CDR1 and CDR2 sequences are SGHNT and YYREEE (reference sequence). CDR3 residues: CASSPSRSGRQETQYF. CDR3 DNA sequence: TGTGCCAGCAGCCCTAGTCGTAGCGGGAGGCAAGAGACCCAGTACTTC. The complete variable domain, with remaining parts taken from reference TRBV5-4 and TRBJ2-5, reads ETGVTQSPTHLIKTRGQQVTLRCSSQSGHNTVSWYQQALGQGPQFIFQYYREEENGRGNFPPRFSGLQFPNYSSELNVNALELDDSALYLCASSPSRSGRQETQYFGPGTRLLVL.

The chain combines TRBV4-3 with TRBJ1-5; no clear D. V lost 1 base, J lost 6 bases, and 13 bases lay in between. This CDR3 has 15 amino acids. Germline loops: CDR1 LGHNA, CDR2 YSLEER. The DNA for the CDR3 is TGCGCCAGCAGCCAAGTGCTACAGCAACGTCAGCCCCAGCATTTT. Amino acid sequence: CASSQVLQQRQPQHF.

This clone was counted between two and nine times. This sequence joins TRBV27 and TRBJ1-5; 10 nucleotides match TRBD1. CDR1 and CDR2 from the germline V gene are MNHEY and SMNVEV (reference sequence). The length of the CDR3 is 15 residues. V was pared by 7 bases and J by 2 bases, with 5 bases of the junction left unmatched. CDR3 residues: CASTSGTGGNQPQHF. The CDR3 DNA reads as TGTGCCAGCACCTCGGGGACAGGGGGCAATCAGCCCCAGCATTTT.

The CDR3 nucleotides read TGTGCCAGCAGCCTAGGGGGGCTAAGCGTAATTGGAAACACCATATATTTT. This gives the protein CASSLGGLSVIGNTIYF. The chain combines TRBV7-2 with TRBJ1-3; D might be TRBD1 (6 bases). V was shortened by 5 bases and J by 3 bases, with 20 bases between the two germline ends. The CDR3 runs 17 residues. Germline-derived CDR1 and CDR2 are SGHTA and FQGNSA.

V usage is TRBV6-5 and J usage is TRBJ2-7; maybe TRBD2 (6 bases). V was shortened by 8 bases and J by 3 bases, with 20 bases between the two germline ends. Germline CDR1 and CDR2: MNHEY and SVGAGI. CDR3 length equals 15 residues. The CDR3 sequence is CASLGLANANYEQYF. The DNA for the CDR3 is TGTGCCAGCTTGGGGCTAGCGAACGCGAACTACGAGCAGTACTTC.

This chain joins TRBV9 and TRBJ1-2, with D possibly matching TRBD1 (6 bases). CDR1 and CDR2 (germline): SGDLS, YYNGEE. V was shortened by 4 bases and J by 6 bases, with 19 bases between the two germline ends. This CDR3 comprises 15 residues. The CDR3 loop is CASSSSQGAKNGYTF. Written as DNA, the CDR3 is TGTGCCAGCAGCTCATCACAGGGAGCGAAAAATGGCTACACCTTC.

This clone was seen a single time. The chain links TRBV5-1 to TRBJ2-5; the match to TRBD1 covers 11 bases. This CDR3 has 14 amino acids. The germline V gene encodes CDR1 SGHRS and CDR2 YFSETQ. V gave up 4 bases and J gave up 4 bases; unmatched junction bases: 3. CDR3 bases: TGCGCCAGCAGCGTAGGACAGGGGGCAGAGACCCAGTACTTC. It yields the protein CASSVGQGAETQYF.

The V and J genes are TRBV7-7 and TRBJ2-1; D is perhaps TRBD2 (6 bases). Germline CDR1 SSHAT, CDR2 FNYEAQ (reference sequence). V lost 5 bases and J lost 4, with 12 bases in between. The CDR3 loop spans 14 amino acids. DNA of the CDR3: TGTGCCAGCAGCCCCTCTAGCGTATACAATGAGCAGTTCTTC. It codes for CASSPSSVYNEQFF.

V usage is TRBV30 and J usage is TRBJ1-3; no clear D. CDR3 length equals 14 residues. V was shortened by 3 bases and J by 4 bases, with 13 bases between the two germline ends. In germline, CDR1 is GTSNPN, CDR2 SVGIG (reference sequence). CDR3 DNA: TGTGCCTGGAGCCGGAGGCGGGTCGGAAACACCATATATTTT. It yields the protein CAWSRRRVGNTIYF.

This clone was picked up one time. This sequence joins TRBV7-2 and TRBJ1-1, with TRBD1 as a possible D gene (6 bases). V was shortened by 5 bases and J by 1 base, with 14 bases between the two germline ends. The germline V gene has CDR1 SGHTA and CDR2 FQGNSA. This CDR3 is 15 amino acids long. In nucleotides, the CDR3 is TGTGCCAGCAGCCGGGGGGGGGCGTCGAACACTGAAGCTTTCTTT. As protein: CASSRGGASNTEAFF.

The CDR3 DNA follows: TGTGCCAGCAGTTTTACGACAGGGGCCGGAGAGACCCAGTACTTC. Protein: CASSFTTGAGETQYF. The rearrangement links TRBV27 to TRBJ2-5; 8 bases agree with TRBD1. This CDR3 is built from 15 residues. The germline V gene has CDR1 MNHEY and CDR2 SMNVEV (reference sequence). The junction had 7 bases not matched to a gene; V was cut back by 3 bases and J by 4 bases.

The V call is TRBV5-1, the J call TRBJ1-1, with D uncertain. This CDR3 is built from 13 residues. Trimming pared 4 bases from V and 1 base from J, leaving 8 bases between. Germline V gives CDR1 SGHRS, CDR2 YFSETQ. CDR3 sequence: CASSLRGNTEAFF. The CDR3 region has the DNA TGCGCCAGCAGCCTCCGGGGGAACACTGAAGCTTTCTTT. The complete variable domain, with remaining parts taken from reference TRBV5-1 and TRBJ1-1, reads KAGVTQTPRYLIKTRGQQVTLSCSPISGHRSVSWYQQTPGQGLQFLFEYFSETQRNKGNFPGRFSGRQFSNSRSEMNVSTLELGDSALYLCASSLRGNTEAFFGQGTRLTVV.

This chain links TRBV5-6 with TRBJ1-2, with 12 bases aligning to TRBD1. The germline gives CDR1 SGHDT, CDR2 YYEEEE. The CDR3 totals 19 residues. Trimming at V came to 1 base and at J to 4 bases, leaving 14 bases not matched to a gene. CDR3 bases: TGTGCCAGCAGCTTGACCTCGTGGGACAGGGGGCGCGTAAGCTATGGCTACACCTTC. As protein: CASSLTSWDRGRVSYGYTF.

This clone was recorded only once. The rearrangement links TRBV19 to TRBJ1-4; D uncertain. Germline CDR1 reads LNHDA; CDR2 reads SQIVND (reference sequence). Trimming stripped 4 bases from V and 8 bases from J, with 5 bases between. The CDR3 has 11 residues. DNA for the CDR3: TGTGCCAGTAGTACTTTCGAAAAACTGTTTTTT. This encodes CASSTFEKLFF. Looking up the rest from reference TRBV19 and TRBJ1-4 gives the full variable domain: DGGITQSPKYLFRKEGQNVTLSCEQNLNHDAMYWYRQDPGQGLRLIYYSQIVNDFQKGDIAEGYSVSREKKESFPLTVTSAQKNPTAFYLCASSTFEKLFFGSGTQLSVL.

The rearrangement links TRBV2 to TRBJ2-3, with 12 bases that match TRBD2. Germline lookup yields CDR1 SNHLY and CDR2 FYNNEI. J was trimmed by 1 base and V by 5 bases; bases with no gene match: 1. This CDR3 is built from 15 residues. In nucleotides, the CDR3 is TGTGCCAGCAGTCGACTAGCGGGAGGCACAGATACGCAGTATTTT. Encoded protein: CASSRLAGGTDTQYF.

The chain combines TRBV2 with TRBJ2-5; TRBD2 aligns across 7 bases. CDR3 length equals 15 residues. Germline V gives CDR1 SNHLY, CDR2 FYNNEI. J was trimmed by 2 bases and V by 4 bases; bases with no gene match: 7. Here the CDR3 reads CASSASGIKQETQYF. CDR3 DNA sequence: TGTGCCAGCAGTGCCAGCGGGATTAAGCAAGAGACCCAGTACTTC. The full variable domain, with the rest looked up from reference TRBV2 and TRBJ2-5, is EPEVTQTPSHQVTQMGQEVILRCVPISNHLYFYWYRQILGQKVEFLVSFYNNEISEKSEIFDDQFSVERPDGSNFTLKIRSTKLEDSAMYFCASSASGIKQETQYFGPGTRLLVL.